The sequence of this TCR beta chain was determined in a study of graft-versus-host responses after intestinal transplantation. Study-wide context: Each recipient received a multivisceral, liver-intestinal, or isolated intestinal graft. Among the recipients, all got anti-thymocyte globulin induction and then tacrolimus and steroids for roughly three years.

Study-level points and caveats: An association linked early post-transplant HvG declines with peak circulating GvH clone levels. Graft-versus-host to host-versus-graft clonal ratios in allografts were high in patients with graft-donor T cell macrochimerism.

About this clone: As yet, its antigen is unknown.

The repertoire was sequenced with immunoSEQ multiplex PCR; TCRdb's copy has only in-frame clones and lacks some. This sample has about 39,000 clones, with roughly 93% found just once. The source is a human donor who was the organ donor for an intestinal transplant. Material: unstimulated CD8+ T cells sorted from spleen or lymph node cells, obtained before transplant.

This CDR3 reads CASSVGSPSGGGITQYF. The CDR3, as DNA: TGTGCCAGCAGCGTAGGTTCTCCTAGCGGGGGGGGAATCACGCAGTATTTT. The rearrangement links TRBV9 to TRBJ2-3; 12 nucleotides match TRBD2. V lost 0 bases, J lost 9 bases, and 11 bases stayed unmatched. There are 17 residues in the CDR3. CDR1 is SGDLS, CDR2 YYNGEE, per germline. Full variable domain (remainder filled in from reference TRBV9 and TRBJ2-3): DSGVTQTPKHLITATGQRVTLRCSPRSGDLSVYWYQQSLDQGLQFLIQYYNGEERAKGNILERFSAQQFPDLHSELNLSSLELGDSALYFCASSVGSPSGGGITQYFGPGTRLTVL.